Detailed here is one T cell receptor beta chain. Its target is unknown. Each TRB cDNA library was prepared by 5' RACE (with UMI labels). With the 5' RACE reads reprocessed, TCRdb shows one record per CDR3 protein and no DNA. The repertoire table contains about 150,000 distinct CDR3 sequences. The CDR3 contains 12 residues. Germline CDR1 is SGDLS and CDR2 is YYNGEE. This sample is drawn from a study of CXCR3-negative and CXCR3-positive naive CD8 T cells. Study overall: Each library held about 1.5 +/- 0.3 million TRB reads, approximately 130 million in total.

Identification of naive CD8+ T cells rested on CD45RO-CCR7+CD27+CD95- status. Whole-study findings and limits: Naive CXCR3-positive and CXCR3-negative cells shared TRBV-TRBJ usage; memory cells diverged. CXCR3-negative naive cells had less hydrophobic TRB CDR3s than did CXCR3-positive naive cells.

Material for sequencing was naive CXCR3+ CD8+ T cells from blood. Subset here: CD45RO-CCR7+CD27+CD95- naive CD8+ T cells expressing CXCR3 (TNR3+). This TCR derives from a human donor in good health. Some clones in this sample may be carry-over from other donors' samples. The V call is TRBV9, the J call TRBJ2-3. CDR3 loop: CASSVVSDTQYF.